This is a list of T cell receptor beta chains from one sample in a study of blood T cells in healthy people across ages. TCRdb passed the 5' RACE reads through MiXCR, listing each CDR3 protein once. The repertoire holds fewer than 900,000 distinct CDR3 sequences, with 40% to 45% as singletons. Sequenced: blood. The source of these receptors is a woman aged 60-70 years in good health. CDR3s include the opening cysteine and the closing phenylalanine or tryptophan. The order of the fields is D gene, J gene, V gene, clone size, CDR3 DNA, CDR3 protein. The D gene is left open where the match is weak. Clone size, where shown, is once, few, many, or a class for clones that have expanded.

>-|TRBJ2-7|TRBV13|few
TGTGCCAGCAGCTTTCATAGACCCGTGGACGAGCAGTACTTC
CASSFHRPVDEQYF
>-|TRBJ2-2|TRBV6-6|-
TGTGCCAGCAAGGGGACCCCTGAGGCCGGGGAGCTGTTTTTT
CASKGTPEAGELFF
>-|TRBJ1-6|TRBV3-1|-
TGTGCCAGCAGCCAACCGACCGGGAGCTCCTATAATTCACCCCTCCACTTT
CASSQPTGSSYNSPLHF
>TRBD1|TRBJ2-7|TRBV11-2|few
TGTGCCAGCAGCTCTAGGGGCAGGGGGCTCAACGAGCAGTACTTC
CASSSRGRGLNEQYF
>-|TRBJ1-6|TRBV6-2/TRBV6-3|few
TGTGCCAGCAGTTCCCAGGGCTATTCACCCCTCCACTTT
CASSSQGYSPLHF
>TRBD2|TRBJ2-1|TRBV12-3/TRBV12-4|few
TGTGCCAGCAGTTCGTCCACTAGCGGGAGGGAACATGAGCAGTTCTTC
CASSSSTSGREHEQFF
>TRBD2|TRBJ2-3|TRBV30|-
TGTGCCTGGAGTGGAGGACTAGGAGTGTCGGATACGCAGTATTTT
CAWSGGLGVSDTQYF
>TRBD2|TRBJ2-2|TRBV7-3|few
TGTGCCAGCAGCTTAAGCCCTAGCGGGAGTGTAACCGGGGAGCTGTTTTTT
CASSLSPSGSVTGELFF
>-|TRBJ1-5|TRBV6-4|-
TGTGCCAGCAGCCTGACCGGCGAGGGAGGCCAGCCCCAGCATTTT
CASSLTGEGGQPQHF
>-|TRBJ2-2|TRBV24-1|-
TGTGCCACCAGTGATTTATCCGGGGAGCTGTTTTTT
CATSDLSGELFF
>TRBD1|TRBJ2-7|TRBV5-1|-
TGCGCCAGCAGCTTGGTTGGGACAGCGCCCTTCAATGAGCAGTACTTC
CASSLVGTAPFNEQYF
>-|TRBJ2-7|TRBV10-3|once
TGTGCCATCAGGGCCCCAGACGTCTACGAGCAGTACTTC
CAIRAPDVYEQYF
>-|TRBJ2-3|TRBV7-3|many
TGTGCCAGCAGTTTGAGGGGGGGGGGCACAGATACGCAGTATTTT
CASSLRGGGTDTQYF
>-|TRBJ2-1|TRBV27|-
TGTGCCAGCAGTTTCCTTTCTGGGGCCAATGAGCAGTTCTTC
CASSFLSGANEQFF
>TRBD1|TRBJ2-2|TRBV10-3|few
TGTGCCATCAGTGAATCAGGGGGTGCGAACACCGGGGAGCTGTTTTTT
CAISESGGANTGELFF
>TRBD2|TRBJ2-7|TRBV7-2|-
TGTGCCAGCAGCCCGGGACTAGCGTATTCCTACGAGCAGTACTTC
CASSPGLAYSYEQYF